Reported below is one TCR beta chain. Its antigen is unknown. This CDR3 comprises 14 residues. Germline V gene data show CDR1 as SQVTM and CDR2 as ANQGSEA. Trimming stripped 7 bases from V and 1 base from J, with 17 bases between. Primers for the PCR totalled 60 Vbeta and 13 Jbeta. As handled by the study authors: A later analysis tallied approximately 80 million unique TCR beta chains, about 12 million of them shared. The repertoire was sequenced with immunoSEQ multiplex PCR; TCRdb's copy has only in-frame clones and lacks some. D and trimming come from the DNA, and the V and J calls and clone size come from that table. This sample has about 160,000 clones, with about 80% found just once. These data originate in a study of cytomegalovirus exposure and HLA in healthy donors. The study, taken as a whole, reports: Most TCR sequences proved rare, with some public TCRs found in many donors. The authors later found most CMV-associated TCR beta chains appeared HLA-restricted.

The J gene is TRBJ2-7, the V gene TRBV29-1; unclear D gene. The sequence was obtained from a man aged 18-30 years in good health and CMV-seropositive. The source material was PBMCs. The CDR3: CSAGGPLGSYEQYF. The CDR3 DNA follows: TGCAGCGCCGGCGGCCCGTTGGGTTCCTACGAGCAGTACTTC.